There are many counts of the clone carrying this T cell receptor (beta chain). Its antigen is not known. TCRdb reprocessed the 5' RACE reads with MiXCR, giving one entry per CDR3 protein. This sample has roughly 3,500 distinct CDR3 sequences, with approximately 8% found just once. The data were obtained in a study of spatial heterogeneity in lung cancer. The overall study: Alpha-chain sequences were consistently detected less often than beta-chain sequences. Raw reads showed each unique TCR and UMI combination turning up more than ten times on average. General study findings and limits: Counts of expanded alpha and beta TCRs within tumors tracked the tumor nonsynonymous mutation count. Estimates put coverage of tumor T cells near 7% for alpha and roughly 12% for beta chains.

The CDR3 length is 14 residues. The V gene's germline CDR1 is DFQATT and CDR2 SNEGSKA (reference sequence). Trimming shortened V by 3 bases and J by 2 bases, and 11 bases separated the two germline ends. Specified time point: sample taken at primary tumor resection. Whole RNA was taken from tumor, nontumor lung or frozen PBMC; it was then sequenced unsorted. This TCR derives from a male donor with early-stage non-small cell lung cancer. The material was lung tumor tissue, obtained at surgery. The chain couples TRBV20-1 to TRBJ2-1; D is uncertain. CDR3 residues: CSASSEVTYNEQFF. The CDR3 DNA is TGCAGTGCTAGTTCTGAAGTTACCTACAATGAGCAGTTCTTC.